The TCR beta chain under discussion was sequenced for a study of molecular identifiers for immune sequencing clone quantification. It was with previously described methods and listed TCR primers that bulk TCR libraries were made. TCRdb reanalysed the PCR reads using MiXCR and keeps one entry per CDR3 protein. The sample includes more than 450,000 distinct CDR3 sequences, less than 30% seen only once; the top ten take roughly 0.79%. J lost 8 bases, V lost 4 bases, and 8 bases had no gene match. CDR1 and CDR2 (germline): SGHAT, FQNNGV. This CDR3 comprises 14 residues. This clonotype was detected only a few times.

The specimen was naive CD8+ T cells from blood, with Jurkat cell RNA spiked in. As for subset: FACS-sorted CD8+CD4-CCR7+CD45RA+ naive T cells. J is TRBJ1-1 and V is TRBV11-2, with 9 bases that match TRBD1. The TCR originated in a human donor in good health. Some libraries in this study had Jurkat cell RNA spiked in. The CDR3 loop is CASSSLQGAIEAFF. CDR3 coding DNA: TGTGCCAGCAGCTCGTTACAGGGGGCAATAGAAGCTTTCTTT.